The table lists the clone carrying this T cell receptor beta chain with a few counts. Its target is not known. The junction differs from germline at one of its ends, possibly a read error. The sample belongs to a study of vaccination and CD4 T cells after COVID-19. Sequencing of cultured CD4+ T cell DNA used the Oncomine TCR Beta short-read assay. The genomic DNA was obtained from cultured CD4+ T cells by extraction with the QIAamp micro DNA kit. TCRdb reanalysed the PCR reads using MiXCR and keeps one entry per CDR3 protein. The top ten hold under 25% of the sample, which has 9,500 to 14,000 distinct CDR3 sequences, around 30% seen once. This CDR3 spans 18 amino acids. The germline V gene encodes CDR1 MNHEY and CDR2 SVGAGI. The sample's treatment: approximately 9-day PBMC culture with coronavirus spike peptide pools or control peptides (ViraFEST assay). These CD4+ T cells came from an unexposed donor, sampled before the COVID-19 pandemic (2011-2018). Wells that each held 1.5 million to 2 million PBMCs were cultured with 9 to 10 IU/ml IL-2 and approximately 9.6 ug/ml peptide pools.

Sequenced sample: CD4+ T cells from blood, cultured in vitro. This sequence joins TRBV6-5 and TRBJ2-7, with 10 bases that match TRBD2. The TCR comes from a human donor in good health. The CDR3 bases are TGTGCCAGCAGTTACAGGGTTTCGACTAGCGGGTCCTCCCACGAGCAGTACTTC. Its translation is CASSYRVSTSGSSHEQYF.